This T cell receptor (beta chain) derives from a study of CD8+ T cells in alopecia areata. Regarding the study as a whole: Normal scalp had lower clonality than lesional scalp, with alopecia totalis/universalis lesions showing this most strongly. Tissue-resident alphabeta T cells belonging to normal skin likewise get sequenced within scalp specimens.

CDR1 and CDR2 (germline): LNHNV, YYDKDF (reference sequence). Trimming shortened V by 3 bases and J by 2 bases, and 7 bases separated the two germline ends. The CDR3 totals 14 residues. Only a few counts were recorded for this clone. The antigen remains unidentified. Sequencing templates came from extracted RNA that was reverse transcribed into cDNA. Assay: immunoSEQ multiplex PCR; the TCRdb copy retains only in-frame clones and omits some. The sample comprises about 200,000 clones, 56% of which are singletons, and 4% to 6% rests with the top ten. This chain links TRBV15 with TRBJ2-2; unclear D gene. The source of this sequence is a human donor in good health. Material: CD8+ T cells sorted from blood. The CDR3 loop reads CATSRRTNTGELFF. The CDR3 DNA sequence: TGTGCCACCAGCAGGCGGACCAACACCGGGGAGCTGTTTTTT.